The 17 T cell receptor beta chains below come from one sample, sequenced in a study of cytomegalovirus exposure and HLA in healthy donors. PCR primers comprised 60 Vbeta and 13 Jbeta primers. Profiled with immunoSEQ multiplex PCR; TCRdb holds only in-frame clones, not every one. The data contain 150,000 or so clones, about 79% of them singletons. The sequenced material came from PBMCs. Receptors originate from a man aged 40-50 years in good health and CMV-seropositive.

CDR3 coding DNA: TGTGCCAGCAGCTCGGGACTAGCGGGAGAGCAGTACTTC. Protein: CASSSGLAGEQYF. V gene TRBV7-3 combines with J gene TRBJ2-7, with TRBD2 identical over 13 bases. J gave up 7 bases and V 4 bases, and 1 base lay outside the gene matches. The CDR3 consists of 13 residues. Germline assignment: CDR1 SGHTA and CDR2 FQGTGA.

The CDR3 DNA follows: TGTGCCAGCAGCTTCTCACAGGCAGATACGCAGTATTTT. It yields the protein CASSFSQADTQYF. J is TRBJ2-3 and V is TRBV13; D is perhaps TRBD1 (5 bases). Germline V gene data show CDR1 as PRHDT and CDR2 as FYEKMQ (reference sequence). This CDR3 is built from 13 residues. The ends were cut back, 3 bases at V and 4 bases at J, with 8 bases in the middle.

This clone was counted a single time. Here the CDR3 DNA reads TGTGCCAGCAGACCTCCAGCCAGGGGGGCCACTGAAGCTTTCTTT. The encoded protein is CASRPPARGATEAFF. The J gene is TRBJ1-1, the V gene TRBV6-5; 7 nucleotides align to TRBD1. After removal of 6 bases from V and 4 bases from J, the junction contained 11 bases not matched to a gene. The CDR3 contains 15 residues. CDR1 is MNHEY and CDR2 is SVGAGI in the germline V gene.

V and J are TRBV29-1 and TRBJ1-5, with 9 bases identical to TRBD1. Germline-derived CDR1 and CDR2 are SQVTM and ANQGSEA. V was pared by 6 bases and J by 5 bases, with 5 bases of the junction left unmatched. The CDR3 is 13 amino acids. CDR3 in DNA: TGCAGCGTGGAAACAGGGGGCCATCAGCCCCAGCATTTT. Translation gives CSVETGGHQPQHF.

The V gene is TRBV5-1, the J gene TRBJ2-2; 7 bases match TRBD1. With 3 bases clipped from V and 5 bases from J, the junction kept 4 bases outside the gene matches. This CDR3 contains 14 residues. Per the germline V gene, CDR1 is SGHRS and CDR2 is YFSETQ. The CDR3 DNA sequence: TGCGCCAGCAGCTCCCGACAGGGAACCGGGGAGCTGTTTTTT. Residues: CASSSRQGTGELFF.

This clone has just a few counts. The CDR3 loop reads CASSDGTSGINEQFF. The CDR3 nucleotides are TGTGCCAGCAGTGATGGGACTAGCGGTATTAATGAGCAGTTCTTC. This chain joins TRBV25-1 and TRBJ2-1, with 11 bases that match TRBD2. Germline lookup yields CDR1 MGHDK and CDR2 SYGVNS. The CDR3 runs to 15 residues. Trimming removed 3 bases from V and 7 bases from J; junction bases left unmatched: 5.

The chain carries TRBV6-5 and TRBJ1-2; D not resolved. Germline loops: CDR1 MNHEY, CDR2 SVGAGI. Trimming cost V 6 bases and J 1 base, with 9 bases left between them. This CDR3 has 13 amino acids. The CDR3 bases are TGTGCCAGCAGCCCCGGTATTAACTATGGCTACACCTTC. It codes for CASSPGINYGYTF.

V and J are TRBV11-3 and TRBJ1-6; D gene ambiguous. The CDR3 spans 13 residues. Per germline, CDR1 SGHNT and CDR2 YENEEA. Trimming shortened V by 6 bases and J by 6 bases, and 9 bases separated the two germline ends. The CDR3 spells CASRGDRNSPLHF. CDR3 nucleotides: TGTGCCAGCAGGGGCGATCGTAATTCACCCCTCCACTTT.

This sequence joins TRBV9 and TRBJ2-2, with D unresolved. The CDR3 has 12 amino acids. The germline gives CDR1 SGDLS, CDR2 YYNGEE. Trimming removed 0 bases at V and 7 bases at J, with 4 bases between. The CDR3 loop is CASSVASGELFF. CDR3 nucleotide sequence: TGTGCCAGCAGCGTAGCTAGCGGGGAGCTGTTTTTT.

This clone was recorded a few times. The chain recombines TRBV28 with TRBJ2-3, with TRBD2 identical over 12 bases. CDR1 and CDR2 (germline): MDHEN, SYDVKM. The CDR3 is 16 amino acids. J was trimmed by 0 bases and V by 6 bases; bases with no gene match: 4. CDR3 sequence: CASSRGLAGSTDTQYF. The DNA for the CDR3 is TGTGCCAGCAGCCGTGGACTAGCGGGAAGCACAGATACGCAGTATTTT.

This sequence joins TRBV28 and TRBJ1-2, with a weak D call TRBD1 (5 bases). The germline gives CDR1 MDHEN, CDR2 SYDVKM. The CDR3 loop spans 14 amino acids. V lost 2 bases and J lost 7, with 14 bases in between. Written as DNA, the CDR3 is TGTGCCAGCAGTTTAGACTCAGGGTTGTTTGGCTACACCTTC. As protein: CASSLDSGLFGYTF.

J is TRBJ1-1 and V is TRBV27; D ambiguous. The length of the CDR3 is 12 residues. The V and J ends lost 8 bases and 11 bases respectively, with 18 bases between them. Germline-derived CDR1 and CDR2 are MNHEY and SMNVEV (reference sequence). CDR3 amino acids: CASSSGSFGAFF. In DNA, the CDR3 is TGTGCCAGCTCCTCCGGGAGTTTCGGGGCTTTCTTT.

The chain has TRBV7-2 and TRBJ2-7; D unclear. Germline lookup yields CDR1 SGHTA and CDR2 FQGNSA. The CDR3 covers 15 residues. The V and J ends lost 1 base and 0 bases respectively, with 10 bases between them. The CDR3 is CASSLVFINSYEQYF. In DNA, the CDR3 is TGTGCCAGCAGCTTAGTTTTCATCAACTCCTACGAGCAGTACTTC.

This clone was seen a few times. The chain combines TRBV21-1 with TRBJ1-2; the tabulated D call, TRBD1, remains unverified against the DNA. TRBV21-1 is described as a pseudogene. The CDR3 spans 11 residues. CDR3 region: CASSQGRGYTF. The CDR3 nucleotides read TGTGCCAGCAGCCAGGGCCGGGGCTACACCTTC.

V and J are TRBV5-1 and TRBJ2-3; TRBD2 matches at 8 bases. CDR3 length equals 15 residues. V lost 3 bases and J lost 2; bases outside the gene matches: 5. Germline CDR1 is SGHRS and CDR2 is YFSETQ. This CDR3 is CASSSYSGNTDTQYF. CDR3 coding DNA: TGCGCCAGCAGCTCATATAGCGGGAACACAGATACGCAGTATTTT.

The J gene is TRBJ2-3, the V gene TRBV5-6, with TRBD2 identical over 11 bases. The trim removed 1 base at V and 0 bases at J, leaving 4 bases unmatched. The V gene's germline CDR1 is SGHDT and CDR2 YYEEEE. The CDR3 extends over 17 amino acids. CDR3 DNA sequence: TGTGCCAGCAGCTTGCGACTAGCGGGGCGAAGCACAGATACGCAGTATTTT. It translates to CASSLRLAGRSTDTQYF.

This chain connects TRBV5-1 to TRBJ2-7, with D possibly TRBD2 on 7 matching bases. V lost 3 bases, J lost 6 bases, and 16 bases lay in between. The CDR3 is made up of 14 amino acids. Germline CDR1 reads SGHRS; CDR2 reads YFSETQ. The CDR3 reads CASSWEGGFAEQYF. CDR3 coding DNA: TGCGCCAGCAGCTGGGAGGGGGGTTTTGCCGAGCAGTACTTC.